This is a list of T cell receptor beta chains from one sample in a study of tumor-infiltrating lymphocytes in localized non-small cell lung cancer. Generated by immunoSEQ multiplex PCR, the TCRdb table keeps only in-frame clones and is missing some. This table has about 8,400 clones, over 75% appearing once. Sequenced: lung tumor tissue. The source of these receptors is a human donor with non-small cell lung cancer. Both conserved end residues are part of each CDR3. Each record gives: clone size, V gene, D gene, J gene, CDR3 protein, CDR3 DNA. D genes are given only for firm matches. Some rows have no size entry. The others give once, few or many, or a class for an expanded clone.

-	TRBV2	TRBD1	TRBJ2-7	CASSATGGHSYEQYF	TGTGCCAGCAGTGCTACAGGGGGCCACTCCTACGAGCAGTACTTC
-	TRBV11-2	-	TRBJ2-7	CASSPPRGTSSYEQYF	TGTGCCAGCAGCCCGCCTCGCGGGACCAGCTCCTACGAGCAGTACTTC
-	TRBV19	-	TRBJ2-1	CASRSTYYNEQFF	TGTGCCAGTAGATCGACTTACTACAATGAGCAGTTCTTC
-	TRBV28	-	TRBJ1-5	CASSVINQPQHF	TGTGCCAGCAGTGTGATTAATCAGCCCCAGCATTTT
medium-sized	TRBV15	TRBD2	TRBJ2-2	CATSREREGPGELFF	TGTGCCACCAGCAGAGAGAGGGAGGGCCCCGGGGAGCTGTTTTTT
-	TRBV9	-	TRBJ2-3	CASSDLHRGTDTQYF	TGTGCCAGCAGCGATCTACACCGAGGGACAGATACGCAGTATTTT
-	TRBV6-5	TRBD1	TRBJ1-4	CASSRDREGEKLFF	TGTGCCAGCAGCCGGGACAGGGAGGGTGAAAAACTGTTTTTT
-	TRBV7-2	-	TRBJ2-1	CASSLYVSGGSYNEQFF	TGTGCCAGCAGCTTATATGTTAGCGGCGGCTCCTACAATGAGCAGTTCTTC
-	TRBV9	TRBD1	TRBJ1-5	CASSETGGWGNQPQHF	TGTGCCAGCAGCGAAACAGGGGGCTGGGGCAATCAGCCCCAGCATTTT
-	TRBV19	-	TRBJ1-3	CASGFKVSGNTIYF	TGTGCCAGTGGGTTCAAGGTCTCTGGAAACACCATATATTTT
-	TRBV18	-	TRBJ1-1	CASSPRSSRGTEAFF	TGTGCCAGCTCACCACGAAGCTCCCGAGGGACTGAAGCTTTCTTT
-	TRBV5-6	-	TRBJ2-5	CASSLVGAETQYF	TGTGCCAGCAGCTTGGTAGGAGCTGAGACCCAGTACTTC
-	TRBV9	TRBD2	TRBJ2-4	CASSVSGRADIQYF	TGTGCCAGCAGCGTGAGCGGGAGAGCGGACATTCAGTACTTC
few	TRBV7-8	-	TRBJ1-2	CASSFGGEGSYGYTF	TGTGCCAGCAGCTTCGGTGGGGAAGGTAGCTATGGCTACACCTTC
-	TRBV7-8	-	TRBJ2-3	CASGRETSTDTQYF	TGTGCCAGCGGCAGAGAAACTAGCACAGATACGCAGTATTTT
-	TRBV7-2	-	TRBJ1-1	CASSNFADAEEEAFF	TGTGCCAGCAGCAATTTTGCGGACGCCGAAGAAGAAGCTTTCTTT
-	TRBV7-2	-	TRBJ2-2	CASSPFTGELFF	TGTGCCAGCAGCCCCTTCACCGGGGAGCTGTTTTTT
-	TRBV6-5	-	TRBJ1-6	CASSFVSSPLHF	TGTGCCAGCAGCTTCGTCTCTTCACCCCTCCACTTT
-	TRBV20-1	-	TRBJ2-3	CSAGDTQYF	TGCAGTGCAGGAGATACGCAGTATTTT
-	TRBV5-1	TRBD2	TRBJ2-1	CASSHGTSGRAPPLGEQFF	TGCGCCAGCAGCCACGGGACTAGCGGGAGGGCCCCACCCCTAGGAGAGCAGTTCTTC
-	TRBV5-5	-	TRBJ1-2	CASSLSISPNYGYTF	TGTGCCAGCAGCTTGTCGATTAGCCCAAACTATGGCTACACCTTC
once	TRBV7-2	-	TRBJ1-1	CASSLGNTLDTEAFF	TGTGCCAGCAGCTTAGGGAACACCCTGGACACTGAAGCTTTCTTT
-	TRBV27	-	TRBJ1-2	CASSFQGPNYGYTF	TGTGCCAGCAGTTTCCAAGGGCCGAACTATGGCTACACCTTC
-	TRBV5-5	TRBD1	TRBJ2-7	CASSETGAAYEQYF	TGTGCCAGCAGCGAGACAGGGGCGGCCTACGAGCAGTACTTC
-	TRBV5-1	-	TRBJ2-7	CASSFNPGHSYEQYF	TGCGCCAGCAGCTTCAATCCGGGACACTCCTACGAGCAGTACTTC
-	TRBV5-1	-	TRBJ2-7	CASSFMGINEQYF	TGCGCCAGCAGCTTCATGGGTATCAACGAGCAGTACTTC
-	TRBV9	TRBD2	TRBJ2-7	CASSVGVGTSRSYEQYF	TGTGCCAGCAGCGTAGGGGTTGGGACTAGTCGCTCCTACGAGCAGTACTTC
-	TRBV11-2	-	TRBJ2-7	CASSLAGPPSYEQYF	TGTGCCAGCAGCTTAGCGGGCCCCCCCTCCTACGAGCAGTACTTC
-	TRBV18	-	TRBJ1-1	CASSPGGGGGEAFF	TGTGCCAGCTCACCAGGGGGAGGAGGAGGTGAAGCTTTCTTT
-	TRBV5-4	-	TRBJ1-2	CASSLAQGQVRGYTF	TGTGCCAGCAGCTTGGCCCAGGGCCAGGTTCGGGGCTACACCTTC
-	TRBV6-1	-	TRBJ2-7	CASSLGRPALDEQYF	TGTGCCAGCAGCCTGGGACGCCCGGCCCTAGACGAGCAGTACTTC
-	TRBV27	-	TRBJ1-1	CASRGRAKNTEAFF	TGTGCCAGCCGAGGACGGGCTAAGAACACTGAAGCTTTCTTT
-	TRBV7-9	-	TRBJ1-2	CASSPGQQYGYTF	TGTGCCAGCAGCCCCGGACAGCAGTATGGCTACACCTTC
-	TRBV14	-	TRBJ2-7	CASSQGRSYEQYF	TGTGCCAGCAGCCAAGGCCGTTCCTACGAGCAGTACTTC
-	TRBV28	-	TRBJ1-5	CAEGLRGQPQHF	TGTGCCGAAGGACTGAGAGGACAGCCCCAGCATTTT
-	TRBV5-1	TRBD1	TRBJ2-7	CASSPDRPREQYF	TGCGCCAGCAGCCCGGACAGGCCTCGAGAGCAGTACTTC
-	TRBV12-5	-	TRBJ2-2	CASERDHVGELFF	TGTGCTAGTGAGAGGGATCATGTAGGGGAGCTGTTTTTT
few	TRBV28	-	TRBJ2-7	CASGWGNYEQYF	TGTGCCAGCGGGTGGGGTAACTACGAGCAGTACTTC
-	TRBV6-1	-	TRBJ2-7	CASSYNYEQYF	TGTGCCAGCAGTTACAACTACGAGCAGTACTTC
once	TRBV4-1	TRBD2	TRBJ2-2	CASSQEPGLADTGELFF	TGCGCCAGCAGCCAAGAACCGGGACTAGCTGATACCGGGGAGCTGTTTTTT
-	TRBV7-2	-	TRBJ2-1	CASSLGNVGVYNEQFF	TGTGCCAGCAGCTTAGGGAATGTGGGGGTTTACAATGAGCAGTTCTTC
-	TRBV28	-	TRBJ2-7	CASSFRAREQYF	TGTGCCAGCAGTTTCAGGGCGCGGGAGCAGTACTTC
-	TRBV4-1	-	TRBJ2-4	CASSQDGRGTKNIQYF	TGCGCCAGCAGCCAAGATGGACGGGGAACCAAAAACATTCAGTACTTC
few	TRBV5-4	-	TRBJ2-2	CASSLSGQAGELFF	TGTGCCAGCAGCTTATCGGGGCAAGCCGGGGAGCTGTTTTTT
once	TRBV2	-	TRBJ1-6	CASSEAPGNAYNSPLHF	TGTGCCAGCAGTGAAGCCCCCGGGAATGCCTATAATTCACCCCTCCACTTT
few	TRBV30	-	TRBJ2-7	CAWSVLREQYF	TGTGCCTGGAGTGTACTCAGGGAGCAGTACTTC
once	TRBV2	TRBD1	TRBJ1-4	CASRNTTGGYEKLFF	TGTGCCAGCAGGAATACGACAGGGGGCTATGAAAAACTGTTTTTT
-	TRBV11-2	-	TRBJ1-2	CASSLDSGPNYGYTF	TGTGCCAGCAGCTTGGACTCAGGGCCTAACTATGGCTACACCTTC
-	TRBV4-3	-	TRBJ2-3	CASSYLIADTQYF	TGCGCCAGCAGCTATTTGATTGCAGATACGCAGTATTTT
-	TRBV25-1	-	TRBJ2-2	CASREPNTGELFF	TGTGCCAGCAGGGAACCGAACACCGGGGAGCTGTTTTTT
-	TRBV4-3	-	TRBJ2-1	CASSPGSGSNEQFF	TGCGCCAGCAGCCCAGGCAGTGGGAGCAATGAGCAGTTCTTC
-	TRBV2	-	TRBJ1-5	CASSEEQTGNQPQHF	TGTGCCAGCAGTGAAGAGCAGACGGGCAATCAGCCCCAGCATTTT
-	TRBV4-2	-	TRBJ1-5	CASSQGGGGNQPQHF	TGTGCCAGCAGCCAAGGGGGCGGTGGCAATCAGCCCCAGCATTTT
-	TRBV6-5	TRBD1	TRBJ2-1	CASRLNRGTEQFF	TGTGCCAGCAGGCTTAACAGGGGGACTGAGCAGTTCTTC
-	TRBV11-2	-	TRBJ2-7	CASSLDWNSVEQYF	TGTGCCAGCAGCTTAGACTGGAACTCGGTCGAGCAGTACTTC
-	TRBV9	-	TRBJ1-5	CASSVGSGYSQPQHF	TGTGCCAGCAGCGTAGGTTCAGGGTATAGTCAGCCCCAGCATTTT
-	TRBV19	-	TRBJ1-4	CASSIAGTEKLFF	TGTGCCAGTAGTATAGCGGGGACCGAAAAACTGTTTTTT